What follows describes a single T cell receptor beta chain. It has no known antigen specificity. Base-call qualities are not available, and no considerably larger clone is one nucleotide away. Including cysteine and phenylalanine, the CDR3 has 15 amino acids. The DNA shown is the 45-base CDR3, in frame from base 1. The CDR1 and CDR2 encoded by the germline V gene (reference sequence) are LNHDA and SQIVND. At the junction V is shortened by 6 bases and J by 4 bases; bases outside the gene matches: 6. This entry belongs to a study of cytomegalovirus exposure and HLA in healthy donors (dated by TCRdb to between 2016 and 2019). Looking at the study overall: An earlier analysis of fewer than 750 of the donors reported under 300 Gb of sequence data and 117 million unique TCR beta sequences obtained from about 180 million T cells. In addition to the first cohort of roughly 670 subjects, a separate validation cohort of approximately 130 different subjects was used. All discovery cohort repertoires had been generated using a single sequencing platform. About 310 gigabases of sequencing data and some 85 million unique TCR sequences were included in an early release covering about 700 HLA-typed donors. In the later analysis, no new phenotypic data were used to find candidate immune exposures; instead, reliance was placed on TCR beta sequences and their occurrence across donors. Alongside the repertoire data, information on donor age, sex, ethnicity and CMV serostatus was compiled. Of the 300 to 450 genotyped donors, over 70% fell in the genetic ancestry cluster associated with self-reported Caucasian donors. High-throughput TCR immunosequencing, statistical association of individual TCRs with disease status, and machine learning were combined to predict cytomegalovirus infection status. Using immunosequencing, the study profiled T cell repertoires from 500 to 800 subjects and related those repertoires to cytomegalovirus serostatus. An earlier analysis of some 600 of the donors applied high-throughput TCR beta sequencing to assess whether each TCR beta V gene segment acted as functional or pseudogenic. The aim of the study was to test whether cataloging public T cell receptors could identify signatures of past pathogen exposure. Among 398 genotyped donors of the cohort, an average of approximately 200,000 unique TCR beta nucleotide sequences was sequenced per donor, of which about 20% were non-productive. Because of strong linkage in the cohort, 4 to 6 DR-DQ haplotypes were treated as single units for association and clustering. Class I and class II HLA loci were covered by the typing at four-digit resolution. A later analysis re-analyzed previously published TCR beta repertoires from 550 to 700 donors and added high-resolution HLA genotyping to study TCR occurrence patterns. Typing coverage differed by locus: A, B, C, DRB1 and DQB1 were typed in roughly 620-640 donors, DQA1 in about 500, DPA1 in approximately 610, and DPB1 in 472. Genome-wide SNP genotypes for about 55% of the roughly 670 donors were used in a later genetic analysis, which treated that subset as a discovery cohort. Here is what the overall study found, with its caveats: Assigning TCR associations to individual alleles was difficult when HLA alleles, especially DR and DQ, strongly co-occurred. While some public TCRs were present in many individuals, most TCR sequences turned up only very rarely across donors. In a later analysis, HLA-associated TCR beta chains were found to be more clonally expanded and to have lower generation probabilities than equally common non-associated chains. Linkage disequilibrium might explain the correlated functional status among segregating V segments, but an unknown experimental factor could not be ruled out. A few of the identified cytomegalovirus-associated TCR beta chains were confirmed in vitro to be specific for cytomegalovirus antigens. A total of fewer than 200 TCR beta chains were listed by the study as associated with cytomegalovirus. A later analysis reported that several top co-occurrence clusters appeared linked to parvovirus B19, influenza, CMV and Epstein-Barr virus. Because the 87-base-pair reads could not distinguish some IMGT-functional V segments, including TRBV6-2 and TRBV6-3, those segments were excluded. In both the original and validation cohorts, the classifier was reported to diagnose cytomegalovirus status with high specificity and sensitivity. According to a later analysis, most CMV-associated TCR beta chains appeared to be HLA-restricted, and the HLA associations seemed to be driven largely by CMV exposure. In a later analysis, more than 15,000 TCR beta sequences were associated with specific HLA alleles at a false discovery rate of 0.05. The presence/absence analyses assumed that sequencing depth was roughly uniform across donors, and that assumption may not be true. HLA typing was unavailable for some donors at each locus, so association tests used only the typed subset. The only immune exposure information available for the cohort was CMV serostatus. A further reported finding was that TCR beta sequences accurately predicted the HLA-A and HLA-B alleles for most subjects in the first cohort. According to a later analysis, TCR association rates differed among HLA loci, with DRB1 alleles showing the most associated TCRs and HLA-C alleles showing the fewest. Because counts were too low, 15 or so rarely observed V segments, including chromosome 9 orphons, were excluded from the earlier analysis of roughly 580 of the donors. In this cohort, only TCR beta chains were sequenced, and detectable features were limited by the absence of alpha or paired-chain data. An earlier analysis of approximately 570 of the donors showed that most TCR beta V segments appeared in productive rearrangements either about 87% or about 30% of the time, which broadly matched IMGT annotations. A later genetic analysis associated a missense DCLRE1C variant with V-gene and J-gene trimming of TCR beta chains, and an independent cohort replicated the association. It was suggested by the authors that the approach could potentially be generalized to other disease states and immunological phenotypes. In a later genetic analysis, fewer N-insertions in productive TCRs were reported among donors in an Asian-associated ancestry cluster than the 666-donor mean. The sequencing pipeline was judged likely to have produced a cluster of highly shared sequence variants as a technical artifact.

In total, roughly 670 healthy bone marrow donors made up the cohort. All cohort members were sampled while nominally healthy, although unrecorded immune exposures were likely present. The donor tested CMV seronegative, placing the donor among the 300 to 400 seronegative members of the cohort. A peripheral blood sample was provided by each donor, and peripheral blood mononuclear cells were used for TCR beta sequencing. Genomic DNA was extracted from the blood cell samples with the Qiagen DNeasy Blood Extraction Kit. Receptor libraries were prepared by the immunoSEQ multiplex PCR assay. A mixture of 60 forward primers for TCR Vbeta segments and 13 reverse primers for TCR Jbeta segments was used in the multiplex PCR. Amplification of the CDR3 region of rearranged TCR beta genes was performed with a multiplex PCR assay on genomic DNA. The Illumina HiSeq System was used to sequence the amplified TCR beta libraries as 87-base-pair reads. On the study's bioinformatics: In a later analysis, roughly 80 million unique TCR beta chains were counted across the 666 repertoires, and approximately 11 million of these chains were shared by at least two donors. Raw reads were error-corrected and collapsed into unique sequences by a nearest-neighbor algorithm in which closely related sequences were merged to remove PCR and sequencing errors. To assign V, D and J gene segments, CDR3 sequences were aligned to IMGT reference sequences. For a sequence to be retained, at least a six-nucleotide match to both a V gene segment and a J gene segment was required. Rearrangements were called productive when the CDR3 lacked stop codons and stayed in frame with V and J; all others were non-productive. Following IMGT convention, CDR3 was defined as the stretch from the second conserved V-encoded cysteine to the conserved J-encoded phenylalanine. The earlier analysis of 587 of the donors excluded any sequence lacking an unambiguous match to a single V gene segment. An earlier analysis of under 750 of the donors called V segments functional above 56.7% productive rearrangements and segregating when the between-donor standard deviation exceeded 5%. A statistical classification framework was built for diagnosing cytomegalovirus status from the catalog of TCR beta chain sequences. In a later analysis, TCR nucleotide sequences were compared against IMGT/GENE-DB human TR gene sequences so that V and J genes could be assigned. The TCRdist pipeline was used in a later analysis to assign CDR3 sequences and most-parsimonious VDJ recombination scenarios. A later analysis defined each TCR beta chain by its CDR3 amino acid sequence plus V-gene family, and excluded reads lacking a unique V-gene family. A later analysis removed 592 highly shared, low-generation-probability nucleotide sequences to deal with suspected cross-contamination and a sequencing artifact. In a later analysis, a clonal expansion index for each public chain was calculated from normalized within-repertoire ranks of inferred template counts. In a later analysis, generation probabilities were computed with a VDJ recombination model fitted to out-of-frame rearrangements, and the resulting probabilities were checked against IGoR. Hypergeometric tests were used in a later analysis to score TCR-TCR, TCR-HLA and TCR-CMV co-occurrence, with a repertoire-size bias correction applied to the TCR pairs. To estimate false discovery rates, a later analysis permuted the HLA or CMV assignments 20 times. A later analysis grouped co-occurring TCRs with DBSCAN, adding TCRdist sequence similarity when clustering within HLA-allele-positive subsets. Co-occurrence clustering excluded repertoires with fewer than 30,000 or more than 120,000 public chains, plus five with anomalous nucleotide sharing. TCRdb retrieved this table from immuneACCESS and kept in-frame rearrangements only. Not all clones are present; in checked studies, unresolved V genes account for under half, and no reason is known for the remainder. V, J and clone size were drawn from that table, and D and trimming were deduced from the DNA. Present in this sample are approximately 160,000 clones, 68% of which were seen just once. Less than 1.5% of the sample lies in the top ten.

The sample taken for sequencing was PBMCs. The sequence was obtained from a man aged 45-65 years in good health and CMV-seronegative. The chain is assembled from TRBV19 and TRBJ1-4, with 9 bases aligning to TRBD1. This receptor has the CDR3 CASRPPGQGNEKLFF. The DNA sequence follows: TGTGCCAGTAGACCTCCGGGACAGGGTAATGAAAAACTGTTTTTT.